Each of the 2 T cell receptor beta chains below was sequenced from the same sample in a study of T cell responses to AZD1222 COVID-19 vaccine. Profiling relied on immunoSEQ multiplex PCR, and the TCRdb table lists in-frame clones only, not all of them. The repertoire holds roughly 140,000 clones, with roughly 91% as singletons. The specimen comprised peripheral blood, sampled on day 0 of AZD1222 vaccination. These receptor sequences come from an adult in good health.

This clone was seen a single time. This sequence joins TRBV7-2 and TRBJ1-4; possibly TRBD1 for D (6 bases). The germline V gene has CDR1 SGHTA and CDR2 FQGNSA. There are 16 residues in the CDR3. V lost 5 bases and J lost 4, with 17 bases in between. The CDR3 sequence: CASSALFTGFNEKLFF. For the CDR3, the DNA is TGTGCCAGCAGCGCCCTCTTCACAGGGTTTAATGAAAAACTGTTTTTT. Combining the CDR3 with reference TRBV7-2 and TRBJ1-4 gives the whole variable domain GAGVSQSPSNKVTEKGKDVELRCDPISGHTALYWYRQSLGQGLEFLIYFQGNSAPDKSGLPSDRFSAERTGGSVSTLTIQRTQQEDSAVYLCASSALFTGFNEKLFFGSGTQLSVL.

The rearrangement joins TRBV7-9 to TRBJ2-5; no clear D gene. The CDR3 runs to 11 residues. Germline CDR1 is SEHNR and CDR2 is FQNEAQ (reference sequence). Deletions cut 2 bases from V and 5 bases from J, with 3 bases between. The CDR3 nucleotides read TGTGCCAGCAGCTTATCGGAGACCCAGTACTTC. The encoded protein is CASSLSETQYF.